The 20 T cell receptor beta chains given below trace back to one sample, sequenced in a study of memory CD4+ T cells and cytomegalovirus serostatus. Here immunoSEQ multiplex PCR was the method, and the copy in TCRdb shows in-frame clones only, minus some. Among tens of thousands of clones listed, about 80% were seen once. The sort gate was single viable CD3+CD4+CD8-CD45RO+ cells for memory CD4+ T cells. Sequencing was carried out using memory CD4+ T cells from blood. The receptors here all came from an adult in good health and CMV-seropositive.

The chain couples TRBV7-9 to TRBJ2-2; TRBD1 matches 7 bases. J gave up 5 bases and V 2 bases, and 8 bases lay outside the gene matches. This CDR3 is 16 amino acids long. Germline values: CDR1 SEHNR, CDR2 FQNEAQ (reference sequence). The CDR3 sequence: CASSLSQTGRTGELFF. For the CDR3, the DNA is TGTGCCAGCAGCTTATCACAGACAGGGCGGACCGGGGAGCTGTTTTTT.

This clone was counted once. The chain joins TRBV5-1 to TRBJ2-2; 8 bases are a match to TRBD2. The germline gives CDR1 SGHRS, CDR2 YFSETQ. V gave up 4 bases and J gave up 2 bases; unmatched junction bases: 10. The CDR3 has 17 residues. In DNA, the CDR3 is TGCGCCAGCAGCCCCACGGGGGGGGAGCATAACACCGGGGAGCTGTTTTTT. It translates to CASSPTGGEHNTGELFF.

The chain carries TRBV18 and TRBJ2-7; 8 bases are shared with TRBD1. Losses at the gene ends were 0 bases for V and 3 bases for J; bases not matched to a gene: 4. The CDR3 is made up of 15 amino acids. CDR1 and CDR2 from the germline V gene are KGHSH and LQKENI. The chain's CDR3 is CASSPPGQVNYEQYF. As DNA, the CDR3 is TGTGCCAGCTCACCACCGGGACAGGTGAACTACGAGCAGTACTTC.

This clone has only a few counts. J is TRBJ1-5 and V is TRBV6-5; possibly TRBD1 for D (6 bases). The CDR3 has 15 amino acids. The V end was cut by 5 bases, the J end by 3 bases, with 14 bases between. Germline V gene sequence: CDR1 MNHEY, CDR2 SVGAGI. The CDR3 is CASSQGFRNNQPQHF. The CDR3 nucleotides are TGTGCCAGCAGTCAGGGGTTTCGAAACAATCAGCCCCAGCATTTT.

This rearrangement joins TRBV19 to TRBJ2-2; tentatively, D is TRBD2 (6 bases). The CDR3 has 16 amino acids. Germline CDR1 LNHDA, CDR2 SQIVND (reference sequence). V was shortened by 2 bases and J by 4 bases, with 14 bases between the two germline ends. CDR3 region: CASSITPGAGTGELFF. In DNA form, the CDR3 reads TGTGCCAGTAGTATAACCCCGGGAGCGGGCACCGGGGAGCTGTTTTTT.

The rearrangement uses TRBV7-9 and TRBJ2-3; 10 bases match TRBD1. V lost 8 bases, J lost 3 bases, and 17 bases stayed unmatched. The CDR3 covers 18 residues. Looked up from germline, CDR1 is SEHNR and CDR2 is FQNEAQ (reference sequence). CDR3 DNA: TGTGCCAGCCGGGACAGGGGAGGCAGCGTGGAGGGGACAGATACGCAGTATTTT. As protein: CASRDRGGSVEGTDTQYF.

This chain joins TRBV19 and TRBJ2-1; D may match TRBD1 or TRBD2 (6 bases each). This CDR3 comprises 14 residues. Trimming pared 5 bases from V and 9 bases from J, leaving 17 bases between. Germline lookup yields CDR1 LNHDA and CDR2 SQIVND (reference sequence). CDR3 DNA sequence: TGTGCCAGTAGTCAGTCGGGGGCCTTCAGTGAGCAGTTCTTC. Translated: CASSQSGAFSEQFF.

This rearrangement joins TRBV15 to TRBJ2-3; tentatively, D is TRBD1 (6 bases). Deletions cut 0 bases from V and 5 bases from J, with 12 bases between. There are 15 residues in the CDR3. In germline, CDR1 is LNHNV, CDR2 YYDKDF (reference sequence). CDR3 sequence: CATSRDRTVVDTQYF. CDR3 nucleotides: TGTGCCACCAGCAGAGACCGGACAGTCGTAGATACGCAGTATTTT.

The V call is TRBV6-5, the J call TRBJ1-1, with D perhaps matching TRBD1 (5 bases). Trimming removed 10 bases at V and 1 base at J, with 19 bases between. Germline CDR1 reads MNHEY; CDR2 reads SVGAGI. The CDR3 extends over 15 amino acids. CDR3 bases: TGTGCCAACATAGGGGTGGGGACCTCGAACACTGAAGCTTTCTTT. It yields the protein CANIGVGTSNTEAFF.

The chain couples TRBV30 to TRBJ2-1; D is uncertain. Trimming left V 4 bases short and J 6 bases short, with 7 bases between. CDR1 and CDR2 (germline): GTSNPN, SVGIG (reference sequence). CDR3 length: 11 residues. Here the CDR3 DNA reads TGTGCCTGGAATAAGGCCAATGAGCAGTTCTTC. It specifies CAWNKANEQFF.

The chain uses TRBV5-1 and TRBJ2-5; a possible D gene is TRBD1 (5 bases). The CDR3 is 14 amino acids. The germline gives CDR1 SGHRS, CDR2 YFSETQ. The V end lost 3 bases, the J end lost 5 bases, and 14 bases lay between the germline ends. The CDR3 nucleotides are TGCGCCAGCAGCTGGAAGGACATAGGGGAGACCCAGTACTTC. It yields the protein CASSWKDIGETQYF.

The chain links TRBV4-3 to TRBJ2-7; tentative D call: TRBD1 (7 bases). The CDR3 length is 17 residues. V lost 0 bases to trimming and J lost 3 bases, with 18 bases between them. Germline V gene sequence: CDR1 LGHNA, CDR2 YSLEER. Written as DNA, the CDR3 is TGCGCCAGCAGCCAAGATAAGCGGTACAGGGGAGGCTACGAGCAGTACGTC. Translated, it gives CASSQDKRYRGGYEQYV.

This clone has more than one count but fewer than ten. V and J are TRBV6-1 and TRBJ1-4; D ambiguous. V dropped 0 bases and J dropped 4 bases, with 9 bases sitting between them. The CDR3 spans 15 residues. The germline V gene encodes CDR1 MNHNS and CDR2 SASEGT. CDR3: CASSEASGINEKLFF. The CDR3 nucleotides are TGTGCCAGCAGTGAAGCTTCCGGAATTAATGAAAAACTGTTTTTT.

The rearrangement links TRBV7-9 to TRBJ2-5, with 8 nucleotides matching TRBD1. With V trimmed by 0 bases and J by 7 bases, 4 bases remained unmatched. Germline V gene lookup returns CDR1 SEHNR and CDR2 FQNEAQ (reference sequence). This CDR3 is built from 14 residues. CDR3 region: CASSLAGTGGTQYF. CDR3 coding DNA: TGTGCCAGCAGCTTAGCCGGGACAGGCGGGACCCAGTACTTC. Using reference TRBV7-9 and TRBJ2-5 for the parts outside the CDR3, the full variable domain is DTGVSQNPRHKITKRGQNVTFRCDPISEHNRLYWYRQTLGQGPEFLTYFQNEAQLEKSRLLSDRFSAERPKGSFSTLEIQRTEQGDSAMYLCASSLAGTGGTQYFGPGTRLLVL.

The chain links TRBV28 to TRBJ2-7; D gene ambiguous. Trimming took 3 bases from V and 3 from J, leaving 9 bases between them. The germline CDR1 and CDR2 sequences are MDHEN and SYDVKM. This CDR3 has 13 amino acids. The CDR3 reads CASSFGRLYEQYF. The CDR3 nucleotides read TGTGCCAGCAGTTTTGGCAGGCTCTACGAGCAGTACTTC.

The chain employs TRBV7-8 and TRBJ1-1; 7 bases are shared with TRBD1. This CDR3 spans 13 amino acids. Germline CDR1 and CDR2: SGHVS and FQNEAQ. V lost 0 bases to trimming and J lost 8 bases; unmatched junction nucleotides: 3. The CDR3 DNA reads TGTGCCAGCAGCTTAGCAGGGGGCCGCGAAGCTTTCTTT. It codes for CASSLAGGREAFF.

The chain has TRBV30 and TRBJ2-1; D possibly corresponds to TRBD2 (6 bases). Germline lookup yields CDR1 GTSNPN and CDR2 SVGIG (reference sequence). V was trimmed by 4 bases and J by 4 bases, leaving 11 bases between them. The CDR3 contains 13 residues. CDR3 nucleotides: TGTGCCTGGACGGCTAGCGCGTACAATGAGCAGTTCTTC. As protein: CAWTASAYNEQFF.

This chain joins TRBV2 and TRBJ2-1, with D uncertain. CDR1 is SNHLY and CDR2 is FYNNEI in the germline V gene. CDR3 length: 11 amino acids. Trimming pared 7 bases from V and 10 bases from J, leaving 11 bases between. CDR3 sequence: CASTPETEQFF. The CDR3 coding sequence is TGTGCCAGCACCCCGGAGACAGAGCAGTTCTTC. Based on the CDR3 plus reference TRBV2 and TRBJ2-1, the full variable domain is EPEVTQTPSHQVTQMGQEVILRCVPISNHLYFYWYRQILGQKVEFLVSFYNNEISEKSEIFDDQFSVERPDGSNFTLKIRSTKLEDSAMYFCASTPETEQFFGPGTRLTVL.

The chain has TRBV7-2 and TRBJ1-3; D is undetermined. In germline, CDR1 is SGHTA, CDR2 FQGNSA. V was trimmed by 5 bases and J by 0 bases, leaving 5 bases between them. The CDR3 has 13 residues. CDR3 DNA sequence: TGTGCCAGCAGCCTCGACTCTGGAAACACCATATATTTT. It is translated as CASSLDSGNTIYF.

The J gene is TRBJ2-1, the V gene TRBV27; TRBD1 agrees at 8 bases. V dropped 4 bases and J dropped 8; count of bases not matched to a gene: 16. The CDR3 is made up of 17 amino acids. CDR1 and CDR2 (germline): MNHEY, SMNVEV (reference sequence). CDR3 in amino acids: CASSSLLWDRTLDEQFF. The CDR3 region has the DNA TGTGCCAGCAGTTCTCTCCTTTGGGACAGGACTTTAGATGAGCAGTTCTTC.